This entry features one T cell receptor beta chain sequence. Its antigen remains undetermined. The sample holds no much larger clone one base away, and base qualities are not on file. The sample belongs to a study of control samples from healthy donors and cancer patients (dated by TCRdb to 2020 to 2021). The library came from the immunoSEQ multiplex PCR assay. The clones in this table, taken by TCRdb from immuneACCESS, are in-frame only. Not every clone is retained; where verified, under half of the shortfall comes from an unresolved V gene, and the cause of the rest is unknown. Counted in this sample were over 100,000 clones; about nine tenths of them appeared once. The ten largest clonotypes hold 3.5% to 4.5% of the sample. The CDR3 sequence holds 14 residues, the cysteine and phenylalanine included. Only CDR3 DNA remains: 42 bases, in frame from the first base. From a lookup of the germline V gene (reference sequence), CDR1 and CDR2 are MNHEY and SMNVEV. V sheds 6 bases and J sheds 5 bases, leaving 16 bases between their ends.

The receptor was isolated from a human donor in good health. The donor label of this sample is uncertain. The sequenced sample consisted of blood. In this chain, TRBV27 is recombined with TRBJ2-5; D gene: possibly TRBD1, on 7 matching bases. This receptor carries the CDR3 CASRQTGRLETQYF. The DNA is as follows: TGTGCCAGCAGACAGACAGGGAGGCTGGAGACCCAGTACTTC.